Below, 30 T cell receptor beta chains from the same sample are listed, as sequenced in a study of identical twins. TCRdb re-called the 5' RACE reads with MiXCR, one entry per CDR3 protein. Here the sample spans roughly 290,000 distinct CDR3 sequences, 8% to 9% being singletons. This same sample was also part of a study on yellow fever vaccine responses in identical twins.

Sequencing was carried out using memory (CD45RO+) T cells sorted from blood. These TCRs come from a woman younger than 30 in good health.

This clonotype was counted between two and nine times. CDR3 residues: CATISRDGNYGYTF. CDR3 nucleotides: TGTGCCACCATCAGCCGGGACGGCAACTATGGCTACACCTTC. V and J are TRBV24-1 and TRBJ1-2, with D perhaps TRBD1 (5 bases). The V end was cut by 8 bases, the J end by 2 bases, with 14 bases between. The length of the CDR3 is 14 residues. Germline V gene data show CDR1 as KGHDR and CDR2 as SFDVKD.

CDR3 sequence reads: CASSQVSGLAGPQRETQYF. The CDR3 bases are TGCGCCAGCAGCCAAGTCTCAGGACTAGCGGGGCCTCAGCGGGAGACCCAGTACTTC. This chain uses TRBV4-1 with TRBJ2-5; 12 bases match TRBD2. CDR3 size: 19 residues. The V and J ends lost 1 base and 5 bases, in that order; junction bases with no gene match: 14. Germline lookup yields CDR1 MGHRA and CDR2 YSYEKL.

There are many counts of this clonotype. The CDR3 DNA is TGCGCCAGCAGCCAAGGGGAAATCGCAAAAGCTTTTTTT. Residues: CASSQGEIAKAFF. The chain couples TRBV4-1 to TRBJ1-4; D not certain. V lost 1 base and J 17 bases, leaving 17 bases between the germline ends. This CDR3 spans 13 amino acids. Germline CDR1 MGHRA, CDR2 YSYEKL.

The chain joins TRBV28 to TRBJ2-4, with D possibly being TRBD2 (6 bases). V lost 5 bases and J 6 bases, leaving 14 bases between the germline ends. Per the germline V gene, CDR1 is MDHEN and CDR2 is SYDVKM. The CDR3 totals 14 residues. The DNA of the CDR3 is TGTGCCAGCAGTATCCGACTGGGAGGAAACATTCAGTACTTC. It translates to CASSIRLGGNIQYF. The whole variable domain, remainder taken from reference TRBV28 and TRBJ2-4, is DVKVTQSSRYLVKRTGEKVFLECVQDMDHENMFWYRQDPGLGLRLIYFSYDVKMKEKGDIPEGYSVSREKKERFSLILESASTNQTSMYLCASSIRLGGNIQYFGAGTRLSVL.

The sample holds many counts of this clonotype. The chain carries TRBV5-1 and TRBJ1-1; 7 positions agree with TRBD1. The V gene's germline CDR1 is SGHRS and CDR2 YFSETQ. The CDR3 sequence is 13 residues long. V lost 2 bases to trimming and J lost 4 bases; unmatched junction nucleotides: 2. CDR3: CASSFSGGTEAFF. CDR3 DNA sequence: TGCGCCAGCAGCTTTTCAGGGGGCACTGAAGCTTTCTTT.

This clonotype has a handful of counts. V usage is TRBV18 and J usage is TRBJ2-5; TRBD2 agrees at 11 bases. V shed 4 bases and J 2 bases; nucleotides not matched to a gene: 9. Germline lookup yields CDR1 KGHSH and CDR2 LQKENI. This CDR3 contains 17 residues. The CDR3 reads CASSRGLAVGPQETQYF. The CDR3 DNA is TGTGCCAGCTCACGGGGACTAGCGGTAGGTCCGCAAGAGACCCAGTACTTC.

This clonotype came up a few times. CDR3 region: CASSQGDQGGNTEAFF. CDR3 DNA sequence: TGCGCCAGCAGCCAAGGAGACCAGGGAGGGAACACTGAAGCTTTCTTT. The chain combines TRBV4-1 with TRBJ1-1; a weak D match, TRBD1 (5 bases). V lost 1 base and J lost 1, with 13 bases in between. Germline V gene lookup returns CDR1 MGHRA and CDR2 YSYEKL. CDR3 length: 16 residues.

There are many counts of this clonotype. The gene calls are TRBV5-1 and TRBJ1-3, with D perhaps TRBD1 (6 bases). Germline V gives CDR1 SGHRS, CDR2 YFSETQ. This CDR3 has 16 residues. Deletions cut 4 bases from V and 1 base from J, with 15 bases between. CDR3 residues: CASSTGQRGSGNTIYF. Here the CDR3 DNA reads TGCGCCAGCAGCACCGGACAGCGTGGATCTGGAAACACCATATATTTT.

This clonotype has more than one count but fewer than ten. The chain is built from TRBV5-1 and TRBJ2-1; 7 bases line up with TRBD1. The germline V gene encodes CDR1 SGHRS and CDR2 YFSETQ. The CDR3 is 17 amino acids. V shed 3 bases, J shed 0 bases, and the junction held 9 bases outside the gene matches. In DNA form, the CDR3 reads TGCGCCAGCAGCTCGACAGGGATGACCTCCTCCTACAATGAGCAGTTCTTC. Its translation is CASSSTGMTSSYNEQFF.

The rearrangement links TRBV14 to TRBJ1-6; D possibly corresponds to TRBD1 (5 bases). V was trimmed by 4 bases and J by 10 bases, leaving 20 bases between them. The CDR3 consists of 16 residues. Germline assignment: CDR1 SGHDN and CDR2 FVKESK. This chain's CDR3 is CASSLSSQGRESPLHF. CDR3 nucleotides: TGTGCCAGCAGCCTGAGTTCGCAGGGAAGGGAATCACCCCTCCACTTT.

In its sample, this clonotype was seen a few times. This chain uses TRBV20-1 with TRBJ2-5; 8 bases map to TRBD2. The germline V gene encodes CDR1 DFQATT and CDR2 SNEGSKA (reference sequence). Trimming at V came to 3 bases and at J to 5 bases, leaving 5 bases not matched to a gene. The CDR3 consists of 13 residues. Here the CDR3 reads CSASPGGGETQYF. In DNA form, the CDR3 reads TGCAGTGCTAGCCCGGGGGGGGGCGAGACCCAGTACTTC.

This clonotype was picked up many times. This chain connects TRBV12-3 or TRBV12-4 to TRBJ2-7; D may be TRBD1 (5 bases). This CDR3 is 11 amino acids long. V gave up 5 bases and J gave up 7 bases, with 9 bases separating them. Here the CDR3 reads CASSLRTEQYF. The CDR3 DNA follows: TGTGCCAGCAGTCTAAGGACAGAGCAGTACTTC.

This clonotype was counted ten times or more. The chain links TRBV2 to TRBJ2-7; the match to TRBD1 covers 9 bases. CDR3 size: 15 residues. The germline CDR1 and CDR2 sequences are SNHLY and FYNNEI. V shed 7 bases and J 0 bases; nucleotides not matched to a gene: 7. In nucleotides, the CDR3 is TGTGCCAGCACACCAGACAGGGGGAGCTCCTACGAGCAGTACTTC. Amino acid sequence: CASTPDRGSSYEQYF.

The sample holds a few counts of this clonotype. CDR3 in amino acids: CASSFGQSDTQYF. The CDR3 DNA is TGTGCCAGCAGCTTCGGACAGTCAGATACGCAGTATTTT. The chain has TRBV7-8 and TRBJ2-3; possible D gene TRBD1, 6 bases. The CDR3 is made up of 13 amino acids. V was cut by 3 bases and J by 4 bases, with 8 bases left in between. Germline values: CDR1 SGHVS, CDR2 FQNEAQ.

This clonotype was detected ten times or more. V and J are TRBV12-3 or TRBV12-4 and TRBJ2-3, with D possibly being TRBD2 (6 bases). The CDR3 is made up of 15 amino acids. The V and J ends lost 7 bases and 6 bases respectively, with 20 bases between them. CDR3 region: CASTLTGTRGDTQYF. CDR3 nucleotides: TGTGCCAGCACCCTTACCGGGACCCGGGGGGATACGCAGTATTTT.

This clonotype was found a few times. J is TRBJ2-3 and V is TRBV5-6; 9 nucleotides align to TRBD2. The CDR3 extends over 16 amino acids. CDR1 is SGHDT, CDR2 YYEEEE, per germline. The J segment lost 6 bases and the V segment lost 2 bases, leaving 10 bases of the junction unmatched. The CDR3 reads CASSFWAGGLRDTQYF. The DNA of the CDR3 is TGTGCCAGCAGCTTCTGGGCGGGGGGGCTCAGGGATACGCAGTATTTT.

On this clonotype itself: A much larger clone differs by one base, so this may be a read error. The V gene is TRBV6-5, the J gene TRBJ2-3; a weak D match, TRBD2 (6 bases). The CDR3 runs to 15 residues. Looked up from germline, CDR1 is MNHEY and CDR2 is SVGAGI. CDR3 sequence: CASCYSGLPTDTQYF. The CDR3 DNA reads TGTGCCAGCTGTTACTCGGGACTCCCGACAGATACGCAGTATTTT.

The chain employs TRBV7-9 and TRBJ2-3; 8 bases are shared with TRBD2. The germline CDR1 and CDR2 sequences are SEHNR and FQNEAQ (reference sequence). J gave up 3 bases and V 3 bases, and 5 bases lay outside the gene matches. The CDR3 is 15 residues long. CDR3 amino acids: CASSFVAGLTDTQYF. For the CDR3, the DNA is TGTGCCAGCAGCTTCGTAGCGGGACTGACAGATACGCAGTATTTT.

V and J are TRBV6-1 and TRBJ2-3, with TRBD1 identical over 8 bases. CDR3 length: 14 amino acids. Germline CDR1 is MNHNS and CDR2 is SASEGT. The junction had 8 bases not matched to a gene; V was cut back by 6 bases and J by 6 bases. CDR3 in amino acids: CASSLGQGRDTQYF. The CDR3 nucleotides are TGTGCCAGCAGCCTCGGACAGGGACGGGATACGCAGTATTTT.

At least ten counts were recorded for this clonotype. V is TRBV7-9 and J is TRBJ1-1, with unresolved D. V lost 1 base, J lost 1 base, and 13 bases lay in between. Germline V gene sequence: CDR1 SEHNR, CDR2 FQNEAQ (reference sequence). The CDR3 runs 16 residues. CDR3: CASSLDAVLTNTEAFF. The DNA for the CDR3 is TGTGCCAGCAGCTTAGATGCGGTCCTGACGAACACTGAAGCTTTCTTT.

This clonotype turned up a few times. The V and J genes are TRBV24-1 and TRBJ2-3, with D perhaps TRBD2 (6 bases). Per germline, CDR1 KGHDR and CDR2 SFDVKD. The CDR3 consists of 13 residues. V lost 10 bases to trimming and J lost 2 bases, with 12 bases between them. The CDR3: CATGDSSTDTQYF. The CDR3 DNA reads as TGTGCCACGGGGGACTCATCCACAGATACGCAGTATTTT.

This clonotype was found many times. This chain uses TRBV7-3 with TRBJ2-3; weak D call: TRBD2 (6 bases). Trimming pared 5 bases from V and 0 bases from J, leaving 12 bases between. CDR3 length equals 15 residues. Germline values: CDR1 SGHTA, CDR2 FQGTGA. Written as DNA, the CDR3 is TGTGCCAGCAGCCCTACTAGCCATAGCACAGATACGCAGTATTTT. Translation: CASSPTSHSTDTQYF.

This chain uses TRBV12-3 or TRBV12-4 with TRBJ2-3; D not certain. The CDR3 extends over 13 amino acids. Trimming left V 5 bases short and J 6 bases short, with 12 bases between. CDR3 residues: CASSVLQSDTQYF. The CDR3 nucleotides read TGTGCCAGCAGTGTCCTCCAGTCGGATACGCAGTATTTT.

V is TRBV19 and J is TRBJ1-2; TRBD1 might be the D (5 bases). With 9 bases removed from V and 4 bases from J, the gap between germline ends came to 21 bases. CDR3 length: 15 amino acids. Germline CDR1 LNHDA, CDR2 SQIVND (reference sequence). CDR3 coding DNA: TGTGCCAGCCAGAAGGGACCGAGGCTCGGCTATGGCTACACCTTC. It codes for CASQKGPRLGYGYTF. Together with reference TRBV19 and TRBJ1-2, the CDR3 gives the full variable domain: DGGITQSPKYLFRKEGQNVTLSCEQNLNHDAMYWYRQDPGQGLRLIYYSQIVNDFQKGDIAEGYSVSREKKESFPLTVTSAQKNPTAFYLCASQKGPRLGYGYTFGSGTRLTVV.

The sample holds many counts of this clonotype. The V and J genes are TRBV20-1 and TRBJ1-6; D ambiguous. The CDR3 has 14 amino acids. V lost 0 bases and J 8 bases, leaving 11 bases between the germline ends. The V gene's germline CDR1 is DFQATT and CDR2 SNEGSKA (reference sequence). CDR3 in amino acids: CSARDPQDYSPLHF. The CDR3, as DNA: TGCAGTGCTAGAGATCCGCAGGATTATTCACCCCTCCACTTT.

This clonotype was counted only a few times. V gene TRBV28 combines with J gene TRBJ2-7, with D unresolved. The CDR3 consists of 11 residues. In germline, CDR1 is MDHEN, CDR2 SYDVKM. Trimming pared 4 bases from V and 5 bases from J, leaving 6 bases between. CDR3 nucleotides: TGTGCCAGCAGTTCTGTTGACGAGCAGTACTTC. Translation gives CASSSVDEQYF.

Concerning this clonotype itself: A much larger clonotype is one base distant, so this may be a read error. This sequence joins TRBV20-1 and TRBJ2-3; D assignment may be TRBD1 or TRBD2 (5 bases each). The CDR3 covers 16 residues. Looked up from germline, CDR1 is DFQATT and CDR2 is SNEGSKA (reference sequence). CDR3 residues: CCARGAGQVFSDTQYF. CDR3 bases: TGCTGTGCTAGAGGGGCAGGGCAAGTATTCTCAGATACGCAGTATTTT.

This clonotype was seen many times. The chain uses TRBV12-3 or TRBV12-4 and TRBJ2-4; a weak D match, TRBD1 (6 bases). The CDR3 is made up of 15 amino acids. The V gene lost 2 bases and the J gene lost 0 bases, with 8 bases spanning the gap. The CDR3 nucleotides are TGTGCCAGCAGTTTACTACAGGGAGCCAAAAACATTCAGTACTTC. As protein: CASSLLQGAKNIQYF.

This clonotype was recorded a few times. The chain recombines TRBV6-1 with TRBJ1-2; tentatively, D is TRBD1 (6 bases). Germline lookup yields CDR1 MNHNS and CDR2 SASEGT. Trimming stripped 1 base from V and 6 bases from J, with 12 bases between. The CDR3 is made up of 14 amino acids. This CDR3 reads CASSEVRGVDGYTF. CDR3 nucleotide sequence: TGTGCCAGCAGTGAAGTAAGGGGGGTCGATGGCTACACCTTC.

This clonotype has only a few counts. The chain joins TRBV20-1 to TRBJ1-5, with D perhaps TRBD1 (6 bases). Trimming pared 0 bases from V and 6 bases from J, leaving 15 bases between. This CDR3 has 15 amino acids. The germline CDR1 and CDR2 sequences are DFQATT and SNEGSKA (reference sequence). The CDR3 coding sequence is TGCAGTGCTAGAGAGCCGGGGAGCAGGGGTCAGCCCCAGCATTTT. It codes for CSAREPGSRGQPQHF.